Detailed here is one T cell receptor beta chain. Its specificity is unknown. The V gene lost 6 bases and the J gene lost 4 bases, with 16 bases spanning the gap. In germline, CDR1 is ENHRY, CDR2 SYGVKD. CDR3 size: 14 residues. This sample stems from a study of blood T cells in healthy people across ages. Whole-study findings and limits: Underestimates were what the diversity estimates from one million T cells were considered to be.

Next came a second PCR, run for about 7 to 12 cycles, which used a sample-barcoded 5' primer along with a J-beta primer mix. From each sample, at least 2.5 million paired-end reads containing CDR3 were obtained. TCRdb redid the calling of the 5' RACE reads with MiXCR, one entry per CDR3 protein. The table has over a million distinct CDR3 sequences, more than 40% seen once. The authors isolated at least 6 million PBMCs per sample. Total RNA was isolated from each sample in quantities of at least 6 micrograms. What was sequenced was blood. V and J are TRBV10-3 and TRBJ2-7; weak D call: TRBD1 (6 bases). The origin of this receptor is a woman aged 60-75 years in good health. The CDR3 DNA reads TGTGCCATCAGAGGGGGTCAGGGAAGTTACGAGCAGTACTTC. As protein: CAIRGGQGSYEQYF.